In this sample, the clone carrying this T cell receptor beta chain turned up once. What it recognizes is unknown. J was trimmed by 3 bases and V by 4 bases; bases with no gene match: 11. The CDR3 is 16 residues long. CDR1 is SGHDT, CDR2 YYEEEE, per germline. The data were obtained in a study of cytomegalovirus exposure and HLA in healthy donors. Broader study findings: Reports indicate that TCR beta sequences accurately predicted the HLA-A and HLA-B alleles of most subjects. In an earlier analysis, about 90% or about 30%: the productive usage of most TCR beta V segments.

This PCR relied on a set of 60 Vbeta primers and 13 Jbeta primers. Profiling relied on immunoSEQ multiplex PCR, and the TCRdb table lists in-frame clones only, not all of them. The sample carries some 220,000 clones, around 80% recorded once. The sequencing sample was made of PBMCs. This sequence was found in a boy aged 5-17 years in good health and CMV-seronegative. The rearrangement uses TRBV5-6 and TRBJ1-1; 8 nucleotides match TRBD1. The DNA for the CDR3 is TGTGCCAGCAGCACAACAGGGGGGAGGAGTGACACTGAAGCTTTCTTT. Protein sequence: CASSTTGGRSDTEAFF.